This T cell receptor (beta chain) appears in the sequencing data of a study of vaccination and CD4 T cells after COVID-19. The wider study: Overlapping spike pools from SARS-CoV-2 and HCoV-NL63, HCoV-OC43 and HCoV-229E served as culture stimuli.

Overall study results and limits: Within convalescent individuals, 304 out of 307 vaccine-specific clones proved to be spike mono-reactive. Convalescent patients studied were relatively few, and early post-infection timepoints were absent.

Researchers used the Oncomine TCR Beta short-read assay to sequence DNA from cultured CD4+ T cells. Researchers extracted genomic DNA from CD4+ T cells that had been cultured. TCRdb reprocessed the PCR reads via MiXCR and lists one record per CDR3 protein. This table holds 20,000 to 30,000 distinct CDR3 sequences, around 67% found once. With respect to this clonotype: Its target is not known.

Regarding treatment: roughly ten-day PBMC culture with coronavirus spike peptide pools or control peptides (ViraFEST assay). Germline loops: CDR1 MNHNS, CDR2 SASEGT. CDR3 length: 14 residues. Trimming left V 5 bases short and J 2 bases short, with 12 bases between. The sequenced sample was CD4+ T cells from blood, cultured in vitro, obtained after SARS-CoV-2 vaccination. The source is a human donor who received a COVID-19 vaccine. The chain joins TRBV6-1 to TRBJ1-1, with D hard to call. In DNA, the CDR3 is TGTGCCAGCAGTCCGCCGGGAGATAACACTGAAGCTTTCTTT. Translated: CASSPPGDNTEAFF.